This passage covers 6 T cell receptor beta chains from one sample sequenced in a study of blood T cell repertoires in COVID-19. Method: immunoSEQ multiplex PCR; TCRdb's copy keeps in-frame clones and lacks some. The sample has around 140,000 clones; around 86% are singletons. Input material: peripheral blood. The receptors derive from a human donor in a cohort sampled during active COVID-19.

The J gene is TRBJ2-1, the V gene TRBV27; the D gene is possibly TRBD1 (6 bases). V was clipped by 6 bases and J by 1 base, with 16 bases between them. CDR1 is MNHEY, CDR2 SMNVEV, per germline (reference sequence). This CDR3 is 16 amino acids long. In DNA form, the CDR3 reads TGTGCCAGCAGCCCCGAGAGGGGGTTATCCTACAATGAGCAGTTCTTC. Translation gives CASSPERGLSYNEQFF.

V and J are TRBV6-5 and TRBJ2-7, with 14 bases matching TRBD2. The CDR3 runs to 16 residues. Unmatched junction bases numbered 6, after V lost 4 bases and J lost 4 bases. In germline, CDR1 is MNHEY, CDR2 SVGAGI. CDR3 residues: CASSWGLAGEAYEQYF. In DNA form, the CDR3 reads TGTGCCAGCAGTTGGGGACTAGCGGGAGAGGCTTACGAGCAGTACTTC.

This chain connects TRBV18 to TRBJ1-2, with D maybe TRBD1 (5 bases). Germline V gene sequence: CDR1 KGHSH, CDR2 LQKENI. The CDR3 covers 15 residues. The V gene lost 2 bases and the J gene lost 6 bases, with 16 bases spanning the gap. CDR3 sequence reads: CASSPRRGIENGYTF. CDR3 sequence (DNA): TGTGCCAGCTCACCAAGGCGGGGGATAGAGAATGGCTACACCTTC.

CDR3 sequence: CASTGGVGQGRAQPQHF. The CDR3 DNA is TGTGCCAGTACTGGGGGAGTAGGACAGGGAAGGGCTCAGCCCCAGCATTTT. V gene TRBV19 combines with J gene TRBJ1-5, with TRBD1 matching over 8 bases. J gave up 6 bases and V 7 bases, and 17 bases lay outside the gene matches. The CDR3 totals 17 residues. CDR1 LNHDA and CDR2 SQIVND come from the germline V gene (reference sequence).

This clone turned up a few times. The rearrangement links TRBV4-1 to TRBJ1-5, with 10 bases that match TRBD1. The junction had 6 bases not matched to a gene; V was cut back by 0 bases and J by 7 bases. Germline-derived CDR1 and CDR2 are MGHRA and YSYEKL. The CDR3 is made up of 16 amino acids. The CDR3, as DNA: TGCGCCAGCAGCCAAGATCCGGGACAGGGGTTCCAGCCCCAGCATTTT. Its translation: CASSQDPGQGFQPQHF.

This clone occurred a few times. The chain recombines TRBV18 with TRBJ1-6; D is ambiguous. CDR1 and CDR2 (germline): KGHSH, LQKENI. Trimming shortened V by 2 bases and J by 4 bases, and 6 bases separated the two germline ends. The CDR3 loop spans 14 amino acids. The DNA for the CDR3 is TGTGCCAGCTCACCAGAGACTTATAATTCACCCCTCCACTTT. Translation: CASSPETYNSPLHF.